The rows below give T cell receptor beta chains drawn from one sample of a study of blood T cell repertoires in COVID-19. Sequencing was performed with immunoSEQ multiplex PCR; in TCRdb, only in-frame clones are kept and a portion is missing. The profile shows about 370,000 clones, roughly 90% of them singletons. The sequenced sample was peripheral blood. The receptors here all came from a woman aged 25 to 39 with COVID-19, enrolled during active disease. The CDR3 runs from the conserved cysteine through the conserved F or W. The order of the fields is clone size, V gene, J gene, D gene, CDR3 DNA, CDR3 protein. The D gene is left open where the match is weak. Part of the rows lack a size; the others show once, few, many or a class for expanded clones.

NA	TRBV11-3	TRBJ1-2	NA	TGTGCCAGCAGCTTAGACGGTTATGGCTACACCTTC	CASSLDGYGYTF
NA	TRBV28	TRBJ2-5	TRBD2	TGTGCCAGCAGTTTCGTTACGGGGGGGAGCCAAGAGACCCAGTACTTC	CASSFVTGGSQETQYF
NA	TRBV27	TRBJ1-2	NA	TGTGCCAGCAGGCGCGGGACCCTATCGCACTATGGCTACACCTTC	CASRRGTLSHYGYTF
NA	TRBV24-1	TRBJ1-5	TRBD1	TGTGCCACCAGTGATCACCAGGGGGCGTTCGATCAGCCCCAGCATTTT	CATSDHQGAFDQPQHF
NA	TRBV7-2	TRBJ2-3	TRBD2	TGTGCCAGCAGCCAGAGTCCAGCGGGGGGGCTCAGCCGCACAGATACGCAGTATTTT	CASSQSPAGGLSRTDTQYF
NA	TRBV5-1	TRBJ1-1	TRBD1	TGCGCCAGCGCACTCGGACAGGGGAACACTGAAGCTTTCTTT	CASALGQGNTEAFF
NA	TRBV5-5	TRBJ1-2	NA	TGTGCCAGCAGTCCCAGGCAGGGGAGTTTTGATGGCTACACCTTC	CASSPRQGSFDGYTF
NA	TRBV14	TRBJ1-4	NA	TGTGCCAGCAGCCAAGGAGACAGCCCTAATGAAAAACTGTTTTTT	CASSQGDSPNEKLFF
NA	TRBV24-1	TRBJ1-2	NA	TGTGCCACCAGTGATTTACAGGGTTCTGGCTACACCTTC	CATSDLQGSGYTF
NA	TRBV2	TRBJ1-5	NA	TGTGCCAGCAGTGGCCGGGACATAAATCAGCCCCAGCATTTT	CASSGRDINQPQHF
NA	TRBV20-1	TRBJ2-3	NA	TGCAGTGCAAACACCCCCGGAGGGCAGTATTTT	CSANTPGGQYF
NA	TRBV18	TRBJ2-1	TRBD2	TGTGCCAGCTCACCGGGACTAGTAAATGAGCAGTTCTTC	CASSPGLVNEQFF
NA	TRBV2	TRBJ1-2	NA	TGTGCCAGCAGTGAGGAACCACAGGGATTACGCGGCTATGGCTACACCTTC	CASSEEPQGLRGYGYTF
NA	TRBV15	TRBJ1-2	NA	TGTGCCACCAGCAGAGATTTCGGAGCAAACTATGGCTACACCTTC	CATSRDFGANYGYTF
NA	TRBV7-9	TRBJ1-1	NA	TGTGCCAGCAGCTTACAAGCGGCCGATATGGGTACTGAAGCTTTCTTT	CASSLQAADMGTEAFF
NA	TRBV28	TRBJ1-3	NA	TGTGCCAGCAGTTCCCCCCCCGAGGGTGGTGGAAACACCATATATTTT	CASSSPPEGGGNTIYF
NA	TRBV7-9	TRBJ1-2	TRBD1	TGTGCCAGCAGCTCCCGGGGGCGACAGGGGCTAAACTATGGCTACACCTTC	CASSSRGRQGLNYGYTF
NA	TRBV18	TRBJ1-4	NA	TGTGCCAGCTCCCAACGGCGAATACAGGAAAGCGATAATGAAAAACTGTTTTTT	CASSQRRIQESDNEKLFF
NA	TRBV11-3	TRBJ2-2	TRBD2	TGTGCCAGCAGCCCTGCGGGGGGCCCCTTCAACACCGGGGAGCTGTTTTTT	CASSPAGGPFNTGELFF
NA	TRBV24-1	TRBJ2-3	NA	TGTGCCACCAGTGACCGCAGGGGTGACACAGATACGCAGTATTTT	CATSDRRGDTDTQYF
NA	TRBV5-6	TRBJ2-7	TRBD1	TGTGCCAGCAGCCCTAACCGGAGGACAGGTACCTACGAGCAGTACTTC	CASSPNRRTGTYEQYF
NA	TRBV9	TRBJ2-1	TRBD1	TGTGCCAGCAGCCGCGATTTGGGACAGGGGGCACCTGAGCAGTTCTTC	CASSRDLGQGAPEQFF
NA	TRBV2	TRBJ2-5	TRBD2	TGTGCCAGCAGTGGAGGACTAGTGGGGTTGGTGACCCAGTACTTC	CASSGGLVGLVTQYF
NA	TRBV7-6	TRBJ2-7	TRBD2	TGTGCCAGCAGCGCAAGGACTAGCGGGGAATCCTACGAGCAGTACTTC	CASSARTSGESYEQYF
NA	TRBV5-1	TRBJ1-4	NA	TGCGCCAGCAGCATAACCTTGCAACAGCATTCTAATGAAAAACTGTTTTTT	CASSITLQQHSNEKLFF
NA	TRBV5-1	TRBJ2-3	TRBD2	TGCGCCAGCAGAACCGCTAGCGGGGCGTTAGATACGCAGTATTTT	CASRTASGALDTQYF
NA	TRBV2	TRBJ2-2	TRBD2	TGTGCCAGCAGTGTTAGTCTAGCGGGGTATACCGGGGAGCTGTTTTTT	CASSVSLAGYTGELFF
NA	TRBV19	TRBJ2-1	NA	TGTGCCAGTAGTATAAGGCCAGGAGAGCAGTTCTTC	CASSIRPGEQFF
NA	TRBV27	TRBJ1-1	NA	TGTGCCAGCAGATTTCCCGGGGGCACTGAAGCTTTCTTT	CASRFPGGTEAFF
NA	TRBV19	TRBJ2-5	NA	TGTGCCAGTAGTACCCTCGGTGAGACCCAGTACTTC	CASSTLGETQYF
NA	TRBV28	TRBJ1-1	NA	TGTGCCAGCCCCTCCCCCCCTGACAAGGACACTGAAGCTTTCTTT	CASPSPPDKDTEAFF
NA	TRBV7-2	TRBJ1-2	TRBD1	TGTGCCAGCAGCCCGCGGACAGGGTCCTATGGCTACACCTTC	CASSPRTGSYGYTF
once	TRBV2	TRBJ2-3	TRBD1	TGTGCCAGCAGATGGGACAGGGGGCGAAGCACAGATACGCAGTATTTT	CASRWDRGRSTDTQYF